What follows is one T cell receptor (beta chain) and its context. V dropped 1 base and J dropped 7 bases, with 11 bases sitting between them. Germline lookup yields CDR1 SGHVS and CDR2 FQNEAQ. CDR3 length equals 14 residues. This sample was included in a study of blood T cell repertoires in COVID-19. As for the study in general: Researchers got acute and convalescent COVID-19 samples from the United States, Italy and Spain.

Under the authors' procedure: Scientists estimated how many nucleated cells there were by amplifying reference gene primers. The table came from immunoSEQ multiplex PCR; TCRdb's copy has only in-frame clones and leaves some out. The V and J calls and the clone size are those of that table, but D and trimming were determined from the DNA. The top ten clones hold more than 5% of a sample with 150,000 to 200,000 clones, 80% to 85% of them seen once. This chain uses TRBV7-8 with TRBJ2-1; possible D gene TRBD1, 6 bases. This receptor was identified in a woman in her twenties or thirties with acute or convalescent COVID-19. Sequenced material: peripheral blood. The CDR3 loop is CASSLDPGTNEQFF. In DNA form, the CDR3 reads TGTGCCAGCAGCTTAGATCCCGGGACAAATGAGCAGTTCTTC.